This T cell receptor beta chain originates from a study of shared clonotypes between healthy human individuals. The CDR3 length is 17 residues. Germline V gene data show CDR1 as SGHNT and CDR2 as YYREEE (reference sequence). V lost 0 bases and J 3 bases, leaving 18 bases between the germline ends. The protocol was immunoSEQ multiplex PCR, while the TCRdb copy is restricted to in-frame clones and leaves out a portion. The table records a few hundred thousand clones, roughly three quarters of them present only once. The receptor's source is a woman in her thirties or forties in good health. Some clones in this sample may be carry-over from other donors' samples. The chain combines TRBV5-4 with TRBJ1-1; the D is unclear. What was sequenced was PBMCs. The DNA for the CDR3 is TGTGCCAGCAGCTTGGCGCCTCGAACCTTGTTTTACACTGAAGCTTTCTTT. This gives the protein CASSLAPRTLFYTEAFF.